This TCR beta chain was captured in a study of cytomegalovirus exposure and HLA in healthy donors. As for the study in general: It was reported in a later analysis that the same platform had been used for the 120 or so validation repertoires as for the roughly 700 first-cohort repertoires. General study results and limits: Some TCR beta chains (around 180 of them) were listed as cytomegalovirus-associated. Among the CMV-associated chains, a few were confirmed in vitro as specific for CMV antigens.

The donors were part of the approximately 130-subject validation cohort, which stood apart from the 666-subject first cohort. The CDR3 totals 14 residues. Deletions cut 2 bases from V and 4 bases from J, with 11 bases between. Germline values: CDR1 SGHTA, CDR2 FQGNSA. On this clone: The antigen is not known.

Profiled with immunoSEQ multiplex PCR; TCRdb holds only in-frame clones, not every one. The sample lists 100,000 to 150,000 clones, around 90% occurring once. This receptor was taken from a woman in her late teens or twenties in good health and CMV-seronegative. V is TRBV7-2 and J is TRBJ1-1; D is perhaps TRBD1 (6 bases). Material for sequencing was PBMCs. The CDR3 coding sequence is TGTGCCAGCAGCTTATTGGGGGGGGCCACTGAAGCTTTCTTT. Translation: CASSLLGGATEAFF.